Shown below are 20 T cell receptor beta chains from a single sample sequenced in a study of OX40 agonist ivuxolimab in advanced cancers. Data came from immunoSEQ multiplex PCR; TCRdb stores just in-frame clones and leaves some out. The data show more than 50,000 clones, with 87% seen just once and about 5.1% held by the top ten. The source was CD4+ or CD8+ T cells sorted from blood, collected in a trial of the OX40 agonist ivuxolimab. Every receptor here comes from an adult with an advanced solid tumor such as melanoma, head and neck, liver or kidney cancer.

This chain connects TRBV18 to TRBJ1-2; tentative D call: TRBD1 (6 bases). V was trimmed by 1 base and J by 5 bases, leaving 23 bases between them. This CDR3 comprises 18 residues. CDR1 is KGHSH, CDR2 LQKENI, per germline. Written as DNA, the CDR3 is TGTGCCAGCTCACCACAATCAGGGGCCGTCACATTTCAATATGGCTACACCTTC. Amino acid sequence: CASSPQSGAVTFQYGYTF.

The V and J genes are TRBV5-6 and TRBJ2-7, with TRBD1 identical over 9 bases. This CDR3 region has 16 residues. The V and J ends lost 2 bases and 3 bases, in that order; junction bases with no gene match: 9. CDR1 is SGHDT and CDR2 is YYEEEE in the germline V gene. This CDR3 reads CASSLTGGPRDYEQYF. The DNA of the CDR3 is TGTGCCAGCAGCTTAACAGGGGGCCCCAGGGACTACGAGCAGTACTTC.

This rearrangement joins TRBV14 to TRBJ2-7, with 7 bases matching TRBD1. The CDR3 is 16 amino acids. Germline V gene lookup returns CDR1 SGHDN and CDR2 FVKESK. Trimming took 4 bases from V and 1 from J; bases not matched to a gene: 10. The CDR3 nucleotides read TGTGCCAGCAGCCCGGGACAGACGAGAGTGTCCTACGAGCAGTACTTC. The encoded protein is CASSPGQTRVSYEQYF.

This chain joins TRBV21-1 and TRBJ2-3; no check of the table's D call, TRBD2, against the DNA was made. TRBV21-1 is an annotated pseudogene. CDR3 length: 18 residues. The chain's CDR3 is CASSPGLAGGPSTDTQYF. The CDR3 DNA is TGTGCCAGCAGCCCGGGACTAGCGGGAGGACCTAGCACAGATACGCAGTATTTT.

This sequence joins TRBV29-1 and TRBJ2-2, with TRBD2 matching over 11 bases. CDR1 SQVTM and CDR2 ANQGSEA come from the germline V gene. The V and J ends lost 6 bases and 6 bases, in that order; junction bases with no gene match: 6. The CDR3 totals 14 residues. The CDR3 DNA reads as TGCAGCGTCGGCTTAGCGGGAGGGGCCGGGGAGCTGTTTTTT. Amino acids: CSVGLAGGAGELFF.

This clone was counted once. Other DNA sequences of this sample code for an identical CDR3. The rearrangement links TRBV5-1 to TRBJ1-4, with unresolved D. This CDR3 is built from 15 residues. Trimming took 0 bases from V and 0 from J, leaving 6 bases between them. The germline V gene has CDR1 SGHRS and CDR2 YFSETQ. The CDR3 here is CASSLGPATNEKLFF. For the CDR3, the DNA is TGCGCCAGCAGCTTGGGTCCAGCAACTAATGAAAAACTGTTTTTT. Looking up the rest from reference TRBV5-1 and TRBJ1-4 gives the full variable domain: KAGVTQTPRYLIKTRGQQVTLSCSPISGHRSVSWYQQTPGQGLQFLFEYFSETQRNKGNFPGRFSGRQFSNSRSEMNVSTLELGDSALYLCASSLGPATNEKLFFGSGTQLSVL.

This clone was counted once. The gene calls are TRBV7-9 and TRBJ1-1; D remains unclear. Germline V gives CDR1 SEHNR, CDR2 FQNEAQ (reference sequence). This CDR3 contains 17 residues. V gave up 3 bases and J gave up 0 bases, with 17 bases separating them. CDR3 sequence: CASSLLPGGSMNTEAFF. DNA for the CDR3: TGTGCCAGCAGCTTGCTCCCTGGAGGGAGCATGAACACTGAAGCTTTCTTT.

J is TRBJ2-7 and V is TRBV13, with 7 bases fitting TRBD2. The CDR3 spans 14 residues. Germline V CDR1 and CDR2: PRHDT, FYEKMQ (reference sequence). V shed 1 base and J 3 bases; nucleotides not matched to a gene: 3. The CDR3 here is CASSLAREGYEQYF. In DNA, the CDR3 is TGTGCCAGCAGCTTAGCCAGGGAGGGCTACGAGCAGTACTTC.

The rearrangement joins TRBV4-2 to TRBJ1-5; D is uncertain. The CDR3 runs to 15 residues. Trimming took off 0 bases at V and 10 bases at J, with 16 bases between the two ends. Germline V lookup: CDR1 LGHNA, CDR2 YNFKEQ. This chain's CDR3 is CASSQDMLGINPQHF. In DNA form, the CDR3 reads TGTGCCAGCAGCCAAGATATGTTAGGTATCAATCCCCAGCATTTT.

The chain couples TRBV5-6 to TRBJ2-5; maybe TRBD2 (6 bases). Germline values: CDR1 SGHDT, CDR2 YYEEEE. The CDR3 runs 12 residues. Trimming pared 6 bases from V and 5 bases from J, leaving 11 bases between. CDR3 residues: CASKGGAETQYF. The CDR3 nucleotides are TGTGCCAGCAAGGGCGGGGCTGAGACCCAGTACTTC.

This sequence joins TRBV5-8 and TRBJ1-5; TRBD1 might be the D (6 bases). The CDR3 extends over 14 amino acids. V was cut by 4 bases and J by 3 bases, with 11 bases left in between. The germline CDR1 and CDR2 sequences are SGHTS and YDEGEE. This CDR3 is CASSRGGPNQPQHF. The DNA of the CDR3 is TGTGCCAGCAGCCGGGGGGGGCCCAATCAGCCCCAGCATTTT. Full variable domain (rest looked up from reference TRBV5-8 and TRBJ1-5): EAGVTQSPTHLIKTRGQQATLRCSPISGHTSVYWYQQALGLGLQFLLWYDEGEERNRGNFPPRFSGRQFPNYSSELNVNALELEDSALYLCASSRGGPNQPQHFGDGTRLSIL.

The V gene is TRBV18, the J gene TRBJ2-7, with D perhaps TRBD2 (5 bases). Germline V gene sequence: CDR1 KGHSH, CDR2 LQKENI. The CDR3 has 12 amino acids. Trimming cost V 6 bases and J 4 bases, with 10 bases left between them. The CDR3 nucleotides are TGTGCCAGCTCGTTACGGGGTTACGAGCAGTACTTC. Residues: CASSLRGYEQYF. The entire variable domain, with the rest obtained from reference TRBV18 and TRBJ2-7, is as follows: NAGVMQNPRHLVRRRGQEARLRCSPMKGHSHVYWYRQLPEEGLKFMVYLQKENIIDESGMPKERFSAEFPKEGPSILRIQQVVRGDSAAYFCASSLRGYEQYFGPGTRLTVT.

The chain links TRBV7-8 to TRBJ2-1; D is undetermined. Per the germline V gene, CDR1 is SGHVS and CDR2 is FQNEAQ. Trimming cost V 2 bases and J 5 bases, with 13 bases left between them. The CDR3 totals 15 residues. The CDR3 region is CASSLSRNGDNEQFF. DNA for the CDR3: TGTGCCAGCAGCTTATCTAGGAATGGGGACAATGAGCAGTTCTTC.

The genes are TRBV6-5 and TRBJ2-1; 10 nucleotides line up with TRBD1. This CDR3 comprises 15 residues. Looked up from germline, CDR1 is MNHEY and CDR2 is SVGAGI. J lost 2 bases, V lost 5 bases, and 3 bases had no gene match. The CDR3 protein is CASSRDRGPYNEQFF. The CDR3 nucleotides read TGTGCCAGCAGTCGGGACAGGGGTCCCTACAATGAGCAGTTCTTC.

In DNA form, the CDR3 reads TGCGCCAGCAGCTGGACTAGGGCCACATCGACGGCCAAAAACATTCAGTACTTC. It yields the protein CASSWTRATSTAKNIQYF. V gene TRBV5-1 combines with J gene TRBJ2-4; 7 bases are shared with TRBD2. Trimming took 3 bases from V and 1 from J; bases not matched to a gene: 13. Germline assignment: CDR1 SGHRS and CDR2 YFSETQ. The CDR3 length is 18 residues.

The V gene is TRBV6-1, the J gene TRBJ1-4; D may be TRBD1 (5 bases). V gave up 9 bases and J gave up 7 bases, with 6 bases separating them. The V gene's germline CDR1 is MNHNS and CDR2 SASEGT. The CDR3 length is 10 residues. In DNA form, the CDR3 reads TGTGCCAGTAGGGGTGAAAAACTGTTTTTT. Translating gives CASRGEKLFF.

Only a few counts were recorded for this clone. The chain has TRBV6-7 and TRBJ2-5, with 7 positions matching TRBD2. TRBV6-7 falls under the ORF class, with uncertain function. This CDR3 comprises 15 residues. V gave up 6 bases and J gave up 5 bases; unmatched junction bases: 12. CDR3 protein: CASSQRRERRETQYF. The CDR3 DNA sequence: TGTGCCAGCAGCCAACGGCGGGAGAGAAGGGAGACCCAGTACTTC.

The rearrangement joins TRBV7-9 to TRBJ1-4; D perhaps matches TRBD1 (5 bases). The germline CDR1 and CDR2 sequences are SEHNR and FQNEAQ (reference sequence). The length of the CDR3 is 13 residues. Trimming shortened V by 0 bases and J by 12 bases, and 11 bases separated the two germline ends. Here the CDR3 DNA reads TGTGCCAGCAGCTTAGCGCAAGGGGCTGAACTGTTTTTT. This gives the protein CASSLAQGAELFF.

The chain employs TRBV5-8 and TRBJ1-1, with D perhaps matching TRBD1 (5 bases). With 0 bases removed from V and 4 bases from J, the gap between germline ends came to 13 bases. The germline V gene encodes CDR1 SGHTS and CDR2 YDEGEE. The CDR3 is made up of 15 amino acids. CDR3 residues: CASSLERGWITEAFF. The CDR3 nucleotides read TGTGCCAGCAGCTTGGAGAGGGGATGGATCACTGAAGCTTTCTTT.

The genes are TRBV6-1 and TRBJ2-7, with D perhaps TRBD1 or TRBD2 (5 bases each). The V gene lost 0 bases and the J gene lost 8 bases, with 11 bases spanning the gap. The CDR3 extends over 13 amino acids. The germline V gene has CDR1 MNHNS and CDR2 SASEGT. CDR3 region: CASSEALRGQQYF. Written as DNA, the CDR3 is TGTGCCAGCAGTGAAGCGCTACGGGGACAGCAGTACTTC.